These 10 T cell receptor beta chains were sequenced from one sample in a study of cytomegalovirus exposure and HLA in healthy donors. The PCR employed 60 Vbeta primers together with 13 Jbeta primers. TCRdb keeps only in-frame clones here, not all; method: immunoSEQ multiplex PCR. The profile shows over 150,000 clones, around 85% of them singletons. Material for sequencing was PBMCs. These receptors all stem from a human donor in good health.

This chain uses TRBV5-4 with TRBJ2-1; tentative D call: TRBD2 (5 bases). Per the germline V gene, CDR1 is SGHNT and CDR2 is YYREEE (reference sequence). The CDR3 length is 12 residues. The V end was cut by 5 bases, the J end by 9 bases, with 12 bases between. CDR3 DNA: TGTGCCAGCAGACTGGGAGAGCGTGAGCAGTTCTTC. Translation gives CASRLGEREQFF.

Concerning this clone itself: The same CDR3 is also encoded by other DNA sequences in this sample. The CDR3: CAIREGDTGELFF. Here the CDR3 DNA reads TGTGCCATCCGGGAGGGGGACACCGGGGAGCTGTTTTTT. V gene TRBV6-6 combines with J gene TRBJ2-2; 8 positions agree with TRBD2. Germline V lookup: CDR1 MNHNY, CDR2 SVGAGI (reference sequence). With V trimmed by 10 bases and J by 3 bases, 4 bases remained unmatched. The CDR3 sequence is 13 residues long.

The J gene is TRBJ2-1, the V gene TRBV2; D ambiguous. V was trimmed by 1 base and J by 0 bases, leaving 7 bases between them. CDR1 SNHLY and CDR2 FYNNEI come from the germline V gene. CDR3 size: 15 residues. DNA for the CDR3: TGTGCCAGCAGTGAAGGACTGAGCTCCTACAATGAGCAGTTCTTC. Its translation is CASSEGLSSYNEQFF.

This chain uses TRBV28 with TRBJ1-2; D uncertain. The V and J ends lost 7 bases and 3 bases respectively, with 15 bases between them. Germline V gene sequence: CDR1 MDHEN, CDR2 SYDVKM. CDR3 length equals 14 residues. CDR3 residues: CASTNPQVHYGYTF. The CDR3 DNA is TGTGCCAGCACCAATCCCCAGGTACACTATGGCTACACCTTC.

CDR3 DNA sequence: TGTGCCAGCAGCTTACCTACGACAGGGGTATCCTACAATGAGCAGTTCTTC. This gives the protein CASSLPTTGVSYNEQFF. The chain uses TRBV7-9 and TRBJ2-1; 8 positions match TRBD1. V was pared by 2 bases and J by 1 base, with 7 bases of the junction left unmatched. Germline values: CDR1 SEHNR, CDR2 FQNEAQ (reference sequence). This CDR3 is 17 amino acids long.

The chain employs TRBV11-3 and TRBJ2-5; 8 nucleotides align to TRBD2. Germline assignment: CDR1 SGHNT and CDR2 YENEEA. The junction had 7 bases not matched to a gene; V was cut back by 4 bases and J by 6 bases. There are 14 residues in the CDR3. Written as DNA, the CDR3 is TGTGCCAGCAGCTCTGGACTAGCCCGGCAGACCCAGTACTTC. Its translation: CASSSGLARQTQYF. The variable domain in full, with the rest retrieved from reference TRBV11-3 and TRBJ2-5, is EAGVVQSPRYKIIEKKQPVAFWCNPISGHNTLYWYLQNLGQGPELLIRYENEEAVDDSQLPKDRFSAERLKGVDSTLKIQPAELGDSAVYLCASSSGLARQTQYFGPGTRLLVL.

This chain links TRBV4-2 with TRBJ2-3, with 8 bases that match TRBD2. With V trimmed by 5 bases and J by 3 bases, 1 base remained unmatched. The CDR3 totals 13 residues. Germline lookup yields CDR1 LGHNA and CDR2 YNFKEQ. For the CDR3, the DNA is TGTGCCAGCAGCAGCGGGAGAACAGATACGCAGTATTTT. Protein sequence: CASSSGRTDTQYF.

This clone has just one count. The DNA of the CDR3 is TGTGCCAGCAGCCCGCGACAGGCGGGTGGTACGCAGTATTTT. Amino acid sequence: CASSPRQAGGTQYF. V usage is TRBV7-6 and J usage is TRBJ2-3; tentatively, D is TRBD1 (6 bases). The V gene lost 5 bases and the J gene lost 8 bases, with 17 bases spanning the gap. This CDR3 region has 14 residues. Germline loops: CDR1 SGHVS, CDR2 FNYEAQ.

The chain joins TRBV18 to TRBJ1-1; possibly TRBD1 for D (5 bases). Trimming stripped 6 bases from V and 6 bases from J, with 17 bases between. Germline V CDR1 and CDR2: KGHSH, LQKENI. This CDR3 is 14 amino acids long. Here the CDR3 DNA reads TGTGCCAGCTCCCTCGTGGGGGGGGTTGCTGAAGCTTTCTTT. Its protein is CASSLVGGVAEAFF.

This chain links TRBV19 with TRBJ2-1; possibly TRBD2 for D (7 bases). This CDR3 is 14 amino acids long. CDR1 is LNHDA, CDR2 SQIVND, per germline (reference sequence). With 5 bases removed from V and 3 bases from J, the gap between germline ends came to 11 bases. The CDR3 sequence: CASSGEGDYNEQFF. CDR3 bases: TGTGCCAGTAGTGGGGAGGGGGACTACAATGAGCAGTTCTTC.